This T cell receptor beta chain is drawn from a study of T cells in narcolepsy (dated by TCRdb to 2016 to 2019). Background on the whole study: Patients with narcolepsy type 1 or type 2 (NT1, NT2) were enrolled in the study together with healthy control donors. The study sought autoreactive T cells targeting hypocretin neuron self-antigens (hypocretin, TRIB2) in narcolepsy patients, using TCR Vbeta sequencing to track clonotypes in blood and CSF. The full study reports these points: Numbers of sequenced blood memory CD4+ clonotypes were comparable, with averages of about 37,000 in patients and more than 30,000 in controls. No sequences matching autoreactive T cell clones were contained in some blood memory CD4+ repertoires from patients and controls. HCRT-specific and TRIB2-specific autoreactive clonotypes were highlighted in plots that compared CD4+ T cell clonotypes in CSF versus blood from the same patient. According to the report, autoreactive clonotypes were detected serially in the blood of the same patients and of different patients, but not in healthy controls.

To prepare the library, the immunoSEQ multiplex PCR assay was applied. As stored in TCRdb, this immuneACCESS dataset retains in-frame rearrangements with V and J assigned. A fraction of the clones does not appear; measured against another copy, unresolved V genes explain less than half of the discrepancy, and the remainder lacks a known reason. Counted in this sample were approximately 24,000 clones; roughly 80% of them appeared once. The top ten clonotypes cover 0.71% of the sample. For TCR Vbeta sequencing, memory CD4+ T cells were sorted ex vivo from the peripheral blood of both healthy controls and narcolepsy patients. There are 14 amino acids in the CDR3, from cysteine to phenylalanine inclusive. The kept DNA is CDR3 alone, 42 bases in frame from the first base. V lost 5 bases and J lost 3 bases; the stretch between them is 13 bases long. The germline V gene (reference sequence) yields MNHEY for CDR1 and SMNVEV for CDR2.

A note on this clone: This receptor's antigen is unknown. Per-base quality was not reported, and no clone a single base away is much larger than it.

The source is a human donor with narcolepsy. The sample was CD45RA- memory CD4+ T cells from PBMCs. Taken with the paper, the label for cell subset or site translates to: memory T cells sorted ex vivo from peripheral blood. The chain links TRBV27 with TRBJ1-1; perhaps TRBD1 is the D gene, with 6 bases matching. The DNA sequence follows: TGTGCCAGCAGTGCTCTAGGGGGGGACACTGAAGCTTTCTTT. The encoded protein is CASSALGGDTEAFF.